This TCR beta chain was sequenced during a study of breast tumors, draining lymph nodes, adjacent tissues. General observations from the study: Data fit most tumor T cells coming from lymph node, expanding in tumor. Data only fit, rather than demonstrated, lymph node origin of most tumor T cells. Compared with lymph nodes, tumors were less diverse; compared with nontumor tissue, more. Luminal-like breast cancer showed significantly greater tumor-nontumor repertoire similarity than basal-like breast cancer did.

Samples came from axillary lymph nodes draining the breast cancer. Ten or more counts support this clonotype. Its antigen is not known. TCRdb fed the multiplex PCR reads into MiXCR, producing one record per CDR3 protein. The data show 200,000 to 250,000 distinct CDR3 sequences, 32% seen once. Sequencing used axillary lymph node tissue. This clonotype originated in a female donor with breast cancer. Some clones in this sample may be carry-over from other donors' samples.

CDR3 DNA: TGTGCCAGCGGCTGGGACAGGGTGGACACTGAAGCTTTCTTT. This gives the protein CASGWDRVDTEAFF. V usage is TRBV7-9 and J usage is TRBJ1-1, with 9 bases aligning to TRBD1. V gave up 8 bases and J gave up 3 bases; unmatched junction bases: 7. The germline gives CDR1 SEHNR, CDR2 FQNEAQ (reference sequence). The CDR3 length is 14 residues.